Listed below are T cell receptor beta chains from one sample, sequenced in a study of blood T cell repertoires in COVID-19. Generated by immunoSEQ multiplex PCR, the TCRdb table keeps only in-frame clones and is missing some. Here the sample spans tens of thousands of clones, more than 90% being singletons. Sequenced sample: peripheral blood. Source of these receptors: a man between 60 and 75 years old with acute or convalescent COVID-19. Each CDR3 is given with its conserved first and last residue. The D gene is left open where the match is weak. Some rows have no size entry. The others give once, few or many, or a class for an expanded clone.

>TRBV11-2|few|NA|TRBJ1-2
TGTGCCAGCAGCTTAGATTCGTCACTCCCGCTAAACTATGGCTACACCTTC
CASSLDSSLPLNYGYTF
>TRBV5-1|NA|NA|TRBJ2-1
TGCGCCAGCAGAAGGGGAAATGAGCAGTTCTTC
CASRRGNEQFF
>TRBV6-1|NA|NA|TRBJ1-4
TGTGCCAGCAGTGAAGCCCTAGGGGGAAAGGGGCTTAATGAAAAACTGTTTTTT
CASSEALGGKGLNEKLFF
>TRBV18|NA|TRBD1|TRBJ2-3
TGTGCCAGCTCACCGTCCGGGACAGGGGCCCTAAAACGCGCAGATACGCAGTATTTT
CASSPSGTGALKRADTQYF
>TRBV24-1|NA|NA|TRBJ2-3
TGTGCCACCAGTGACTCCACGCGGACAGGGAGGGGCACAGATACGCAGTATTTT
CATSDSTRTGRGTDTQYF
>TRBV5-6|NA|NA|TRBJ2-5
TGTGCCAGCAGCTTCCACTTTCGAGGCAGTCCCGGCGAAGAGACCCAGTACTTC
CASSFHFRGSPGEETQYF
>TRBV5-1|NA|NA|TRBJ2-7
TGCGCCAGCAGCTTGGCCGTGGGGAGCTCCTACGAGCAGTACTTC
CASSLAVGSSYEQYF
>TRBV12-5|NA|TRBD1|TRBJ1-1
TGTGCTAGTGGTTTGTTTTTATACGAGACAGGGGGTTTGAACACTGAAGCTTTCTTT
CASGLFLYETGGLNTEAFF
>TRBV12-3/TRBV12-4|NA|TRBD2|TRBJ2-2
TGTGCCACCCGGGGGGTACTCGCCGGGGAGCTGTTTTTT
CATRGVLAGELFF
>TRBV6-5|NA|NA|TRBJ1-1
TGTGCCAGCAGCCTCCTTGAGGGGAACACTGAAGCTTTCTTT
CASSLLEGNTEAFF
>TRBV7-9|NA|TRBD2|TRBJ2-3
TGTGCCAGCAGCTTAGTCATAGCGGGGGGCACGCAGTATTTT
CASSLVIAGGTQYF
>TRBV7-6|NA|NA|TRBJ2-2
TGTGCCAGCAGCTTAGTTTTGGGGAGCGGGGAGCTGTTTTTT
CASSLVLGSGELFF
>TRBV19|NA|NA|TRBJ1-1
TGTGCCAGTAGTATTAATACGGGGGACACTGAAGCTTTCTTT
CASSINTGDTEAFF